The clone carrying this T cell receptor (beta chain) was observed a handful of times. Its antigen remains unidentified. This CDR3 has 14 amino acids. V shed 5 bases and J shed 2 bases, with 11 bases lying between them. The germline V gene has CDR1 MNHNS and CDR2 SASEGT. The record originates from a study of early T cells in non-severe SARS-CoV-2 infection. Study overall: Whole-blood bulk RNA, unsorted, was sequenced, and chains were unpaired. Study-level results: VDJdb matching skewed toward anti-spike CD8 responses, missing private and CD4 specificities.

Attached unique molecular identifiers marked individual cDNA molecules. MiXCR was run by TCRdb on the 5' RACE reads, yielding one entry per CDR3 protein. The profile shows about 30,000 distinct CDR3 sequences, 5% to 5.5% of them singletons. This TCR derives from an adult who was a healthcare worker with PCR-confirmed SARS-CoV-2 infection or an uninfected control (not recorded which). The sample taken for sequencing was whole blood. The V and J genes are TRBV6-1 and TRBJ2-3, with D possibly being TRBD2 (5 bases). CDR3 sequence: CASSYREFTDTQYF. CDR3 DNA: TGTGCCAGCAGTTATCGGGAATTCACAGATACGCAGTATTTT.